This T cell receptor beta chain was profiled in a study of cytomegalovirus exposure and HLA in healthy donors. The PCR made use of 60 Vbeta and 13 Jbeta primers. Profiling relied on immunoSEQ multiplex PCR, and the TCRdb table lists in-frame clones only, not all of them. This table holds roughly 110,000 clones, over 60% found once. This CDR3 has 17 amino acids. V dropped 1 base and J dropped 3; count of bases not matched to a gene: 10. Germline CDR1 and CDR2: SGHTA and FQGTGA. This chain joins TRBV7-3 and TRBJ2-3, with TRBD2 matching 7 bases. This sequence was found in a young man in good health and CMV-seropositive. Sequencing used PBMCs. The CDR3 spells CASSLIGGGRGTDTQYF. The DNA of the CDR3 is TGTGCCAGCAGCTTAATAGGTGGTGGGCGGGGGACAGATACGCAGTATTTT.